What follows is one T cell receptor (beta chain) and its context. Its cognate antigen is unknown. The source of the sample is a study of OX40 agonist ivuxolimab in advanced cancers. Notes on the study in general: Individuals who were partial responders at 0.1-3.0 mg/kg had clonal expansion that ranked among the lowest.

The protocol was immunoSEQ multiplex PCR, while the TCRdb copy is restricted to in-frame clones and leaves out a portion. The sample records around 20,000 clones, about three quarters being singletons. This CDR3 spans 12 amino acids. V lost 6 bases to trimming and J lost 6 bases, with 12 bases between them. In germline, CDR1 is MDHEN, CDR2 SYDVKM. This chain connects TRBV28 to TRBJ2-7, with D possibly matching TRBD2 (6 bases). This sample comprised CD4+ or CD8+ T cells sorted from blood, obtained in a trial of the OX40 agonist ivuxolimab. The sequence was obtained from an adult with an advanced solid tumor such as melanoma, head and neck, liver or kidney cancer. This chain's CDR3 is CASSPPRGEQYF. The CDR3 DNA sequence: TGTGCCAGCAGCCCGCCGCGGGGCGAGCAGTACTTC.